The 8 T cell receptor beta chains given below trace back to one sample, sequenced in a study of PD-1 blockade in mismatch repair-deficient tumors. Assay used: immunoSEQ multiplex PCR; TCRdb lists only in-frame clones, some missing. The sample lists about 68,000 clones, around 80% occurring once. The sequences come from peripheral blood, collected 2 weeks after starting pembrolizumab. These TCRs come from an adult with mismatch repair-deficient cancer.

The gene calls are TRBV6-6 and TRBJ2-1, with TRBD2 matching over 10 bases. Germline trimming cut 8 bases from V and 6 bases from J; bases unmatched to any gene: 7. The CDR3 is 14 residues long. Germline CDR1 and CDR2: MNHNY and SVGAGI (reference sequence). The CDR3 protein is CASGPSGGGNEQFF. The CDR3 DNA sequence: TGTGCCAGCGGGCCTAGCGGGGGAGGCAATGAGCAGTTCTTC.

The gene calls are TRBV15 and TRBJ2-7; D gene unclear. The CDR3 has 14 amino acids. Trimming removed 1 base from V and 2 bases from J, with 9 bases in between. The germline gives CDR1 LNHNV, CDR2 YYDKDF (reference sequence). CDR3 nucleotide sequence: TGTGCCACCAGCAGAGCGGGCACCACCTACGAGCAGTACTTC. Protein sequence: CATSRAGTTYEQYF. The full variable domain, with the rest looked up from reference TRBV15 and TRBJ2-7, is DAMVIQNPRYQVTQFGKPVTLSCSQTLNHNVMYWYQQKSSQAPKLLFHYYDKDFNNEADTPDNFQSRRPNTSFCFLDIRSPGLGDTAMYLCATSRAGTTYEQYFGPGTRLTVT.

This clone was counted a single time. The CDR3 nucleotides are TGTGCCAGCAGTTTTGGGGGCGAGGGTGAAAAACTGTTTTTT. Protein: CASSFGGEGEKLFF. V and J are TRBV27 and TRBJ1-4, with D tentatively TRBD1 (6 bases). Germline CDR1 and CDR2: MNHEY and SMNVEV (reference sequence). Trimming took 3 bases from V and 7 from J, leaving 12 bases between them. This CDR3 is built from 14 residues.

This sequence joins TRBV19 and TRBJ2-4, with a possible D match to TRBD2 (6 bases). Germline CDR1 and CDR2: LNHDA and SQIVND (reference sequence). The CDR3 spans 13 residues. Trimming left V 10 bases short and J 3 bases short, with 13 bases between. The CDR3 nucleotides are TGTGCCACCGAAGGGGAGGTCAAAAACATTCAGTACTTC. Its translation is CATEGEVKNIQYF.

V gene TRBV18 combines with J gene TRBJ2-1; 8 nucleotides agree with TRBD2. The CDR3 extends over 16 amino acids. Germline V CDR1 and CDR2: KGHSH, LQKENI. The V and J ends lost 1 base and 6 bases, in that order; junction bases with no gene match: 8. CDR3 bases: TGTGCCAGCTCACCACTCTCCGGGAGGGCTTCCAATGAGCAGTTCTTC. It yields the protein CASSPLSGRASNEQFF.

The chain is built from TRBV7-9 and TRBJ2-1; D is perhaps TRBD2 (5 bases). The V and J ends lost 8 bases and 6 bases respectively, with 11 bases between them. The CDR3 extends over 12 amino acids. In germline, CDR1 is SEHNR, CDR2 FQNEAQ (reference sequence). The DNA for the CDR3 is TGTGCCAGCGGGAGAGAAAGCAATGAGCAGTTCTTC. The encoded protein is CASGRESNEQFF.

By proportion, this clone is medium-sized (0.01 to 0.1%). This rearrangement joins TRBV19 to TRBJ2-7; TRBD2 matches 8 bases. The CDR3 length is 14 residues. The V gene end was trimmed by 1 base and the J gene end by 7 bases; junction bases not matched to a gene: 6. Germline CDR1 is LNHDA and CDR2 is SQIVND (reference sequence). CDR3 in amino acids: CASSIGGLVGEQYF. The CDR3 region has the DNA TGTGCCAGTAGTATAGGGGGACTAGTTGGTGAGCAGTACTTC.

This clone has just one count. CDR3 DNA: TGTGCCACCAGCAGAATTAGGGAGAGCAATCAGCCCCAGCATTTT. Translated, it gives CATSRIRESNQPQHF. The rearrangement uses TRBV15 and TRBJ1-5; D is ambiguous. Deletions cut 2 bases from V and 1 base from J, with 9 bases between. This CDR3 spans 15 amino acids. Germline CDR1 reads LNHNV; CDR2 reads YYDKDF (reference sequence).